This TCR beta chain was profiled in a study of blood T cell repertoires in COVID-19. Study in general: Italy, Spain and the United States were the sources of the convalescent and acute COVID-19 samples. In each case, the material was cDNA or gDNA derived from T cells, B-cell-depleted T cells, or PBMCs.

V lost 4 bases to trimming and J lost 1 base; unmatched junction nucleotides: 6. The CDR3 consists of 15 residues. Germline CDR1 reads LNHNV; CDR2 reads YYDKDF (reference sequence). Original processing methods: Reference gene primer amplification gave estimated nucleated cell counts. The repertoire was sequenced with immunoSEQ multiplex PCR; TCRdb's copy has only in-frame clones and lacks some. V and J calls and clone size are copied from that table; D and trimming were computed from the DNA. This sample has just over 150,000 clones, with around 80% found just once. This sequence originates from a woman of 80 years or more with acute or convalescent COVID-19. J is TRBJ2-7 and V is TRBV15; 8 positions agree with TRBD2. The sequencing sample was made of peripheral blood. The CDR3 here is CATSTLTSGSYEQYF. The CDR3 bases are TGTGCCACCAGCACCCTTACTAGCGGTTCCTACGAGCAGTACTTC.